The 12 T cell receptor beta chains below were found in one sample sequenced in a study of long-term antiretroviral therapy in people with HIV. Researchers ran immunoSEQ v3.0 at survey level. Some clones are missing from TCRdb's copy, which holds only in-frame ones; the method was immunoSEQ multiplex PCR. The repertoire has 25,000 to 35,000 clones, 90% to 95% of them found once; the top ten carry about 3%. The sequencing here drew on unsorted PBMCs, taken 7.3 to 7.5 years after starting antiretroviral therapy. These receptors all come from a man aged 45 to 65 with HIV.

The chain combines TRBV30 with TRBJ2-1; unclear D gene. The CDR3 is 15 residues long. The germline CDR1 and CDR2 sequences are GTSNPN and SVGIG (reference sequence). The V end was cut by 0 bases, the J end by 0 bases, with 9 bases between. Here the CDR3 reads CAWSVAASSYNEQFF. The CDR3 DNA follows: TGTGCCTGGAGTGTAGCTGCCAGCTCCTACAATGAGCAGTTCTTC.

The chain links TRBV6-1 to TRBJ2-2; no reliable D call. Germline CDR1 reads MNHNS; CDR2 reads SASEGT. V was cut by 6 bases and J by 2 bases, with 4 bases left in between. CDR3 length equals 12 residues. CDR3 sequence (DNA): TGTGCCAGCAGCCCTAACACCGGGGAGCTGTTTTTT. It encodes CASSPNTGELFF.

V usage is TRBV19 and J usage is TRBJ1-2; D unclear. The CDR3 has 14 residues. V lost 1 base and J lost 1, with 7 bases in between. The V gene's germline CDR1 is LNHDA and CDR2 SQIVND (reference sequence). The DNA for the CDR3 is TGTGCCAGTAGTATAGGTTTGAATAACTATGGCTACACCTTC. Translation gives CASSIGLNNYGYTF.

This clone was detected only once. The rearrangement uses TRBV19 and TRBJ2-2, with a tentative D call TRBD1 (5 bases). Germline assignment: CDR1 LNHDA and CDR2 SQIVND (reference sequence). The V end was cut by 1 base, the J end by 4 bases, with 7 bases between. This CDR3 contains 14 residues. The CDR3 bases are TGTGCCAGTAGTATAGTGCAGGGCACCGGGGAGCTGTTTTTT. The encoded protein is CASSIVQGTGELFF.

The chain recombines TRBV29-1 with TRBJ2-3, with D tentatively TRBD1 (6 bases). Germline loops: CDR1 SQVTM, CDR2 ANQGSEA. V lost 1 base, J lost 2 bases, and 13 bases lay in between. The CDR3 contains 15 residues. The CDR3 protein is CSVEGKGGYTDTQYF. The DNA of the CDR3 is TGCAGCGTTGAAGGGAAAGGGGGTTACACAGATACGCAGTATTTT.

CDR3 coding DNA: TGTGCCAGCAGCTTGGGGGCGGGGGTAGGGGCCAACGTCCTGACTTTC. This translates into CASSLGAGVGANVLTF. The chain couples TRBV5-4 to TRBJ2-6; 7 nucleotides agree with TRBD2. V trimming: 0 bases; J trimming: 4 bases; junction bases outside the gene matches: 4. There are 16 residues in the CDR3. Germline values: CDR1 SGHNT, CDR2 YYREEE (reference sequence).

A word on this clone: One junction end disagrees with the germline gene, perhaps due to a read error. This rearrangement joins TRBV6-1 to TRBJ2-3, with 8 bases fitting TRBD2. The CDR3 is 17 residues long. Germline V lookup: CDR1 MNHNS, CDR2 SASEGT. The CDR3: CAISESWSGGATDTQYF. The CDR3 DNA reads TGTGCCATCAGTGAGAGTTGGTCGGGGGGGGCAACAGATACGCAGTATTTT.

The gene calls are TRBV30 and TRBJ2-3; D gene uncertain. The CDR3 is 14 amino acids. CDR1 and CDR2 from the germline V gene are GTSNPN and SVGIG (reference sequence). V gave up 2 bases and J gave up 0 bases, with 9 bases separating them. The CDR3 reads CAWSPASSTDTQYF. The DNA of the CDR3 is TGTGCCTGGAGTCCGGCCTCTAGCACAGATACGCAGTATTTT.

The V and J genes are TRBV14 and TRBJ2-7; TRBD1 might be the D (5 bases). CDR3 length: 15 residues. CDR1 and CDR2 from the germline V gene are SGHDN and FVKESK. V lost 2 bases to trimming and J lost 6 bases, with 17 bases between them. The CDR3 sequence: CASSQIASWGSEQYF. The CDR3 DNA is TGTGCCAGCAGCCAAATCGCTTCCTGGGGCTCCGAGCAGTACTTC.

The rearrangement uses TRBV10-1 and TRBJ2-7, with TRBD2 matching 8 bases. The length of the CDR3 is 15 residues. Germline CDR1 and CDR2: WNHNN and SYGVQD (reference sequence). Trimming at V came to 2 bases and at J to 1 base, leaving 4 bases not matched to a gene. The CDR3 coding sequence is TGCGCCAGCAGTGAGGGGGTAGCGGGATCCTACGAGCAGTACTTC. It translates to CASSEGVAGSYEQYF.

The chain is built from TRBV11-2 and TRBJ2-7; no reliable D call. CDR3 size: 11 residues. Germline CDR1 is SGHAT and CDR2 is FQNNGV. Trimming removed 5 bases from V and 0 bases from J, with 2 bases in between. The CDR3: CASSPSYEQYF. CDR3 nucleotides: TGTGCCAGCAGCCCCTCCTACGAGCAGTACTTC.

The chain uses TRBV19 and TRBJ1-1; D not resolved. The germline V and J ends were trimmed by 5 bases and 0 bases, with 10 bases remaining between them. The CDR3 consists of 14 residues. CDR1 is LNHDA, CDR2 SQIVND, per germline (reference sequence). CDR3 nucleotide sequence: TGTGCCAGTAGTCCATGGTCCGTGAACACTGAAGCTTTCTTT. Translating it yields CASSPWSVNTEAFF.